Listed below are T cell receptor beta chains from one sample, sequenced in a study of spatial heterogeneity in lung cancer. TCRdb reprocessed the 5' RACE reads via MiXCR and lists one record per CDR3 protein. The table records around 11,000 distinct CDR3 sequences, about 7.4% of them present only once. Here the sequenced sample was lung tumor tissue, taken at surgery. These receptors were collected from a female donor with early-stage non-small cell lung cancer. Each CDR3 is given with its conserved first and last residue. The D gene is left open where the match is weak. Size is omitted from some rows. Given values are once, few, many or a class for expanded clones.

J: TRBJ1-1; size: medium-sized; V: TRBV29-1; D: .; CDR3: CSAGGFDTEAFF; DNA: TGCAGCGCCGGGGGGTTCGACACTGAAGCTTTCTTT
J: TRBJ2-5; size: many; V: TRBV7-9; D: TRBD2; CDR3: CASSTQRGAEETQYF; DNA: TGTGCCAGCAGCACTCAGCGGGGGGCCGAAGAGACCCAGTACTTC
J: TRBJ1-6; size: .; V: TRBV18; D: .; CDR3: CASSPSTSGVKSPLHF; DNA: TGTGCCAGCTCACCAAGTACGTCAGGGGTCAAATCACCCCTCCACTTT
J: TRBJ2-2; size: many; V: TRBV3-1; D: .; CDR3: CASSQGTVNTGELFF; DNA: TGTGCCAGCAGCCAAGGGACCGTAAACACCGGGGAGCTGTTTTTT
J: TRBJ2-7; size: few; V: TRBV27; D: TRBD1; CDR3: CASSLNRGYEQYF; DNA: TGTGCCAGCAGTTTAAACAGGGGGTACGAGCAGTACTTC
J: TRBJ1-5; size: many; V: TRBV19; D: .; CDR3: CASSIGRDDKPQHF; DNA: TGTGCCAGTAGTATAGGCCGGGACGACAAGCCCCAGCATTTT
J: TRBJ2-5; size: medium-sized; V: TRBV11-2; D: TRBD2; CDR3: CASSFTSGEQTQYF; DNA: TGTGCCAGCAGCTTCACTAGCGGGGAACAGACCCAGTACTTC
J: TRBJ1-4; size: many; V: TRBV6-6; D: .; CDR3: CASSQTAGNEKLFF; DNA: TGTGCCAGCAGTCAAACGGCGGGTAATGAAAAACTGTTTTTT
J: TRBJ2-7; size: many; V: TRBV7-8; D: .; CDR3: CASSLGRTITRGHYEQYF; DNA: TGTGCCAGCAGCTTAGGTCGAACAATTACGCGGGGGCACTACGAGCAGTACTTC
J: TRBJ1-4; size: many; V: TRBV29-1; D: .; CDR3: CSVEEIDSQKLFF; DNA: TGCAGCGTTGAAGAGATCGACAGCCAAAAACTGTTTTTT
J: TRBJ1-2; size: many; V: TRBV6-5; D: .; CDR3: CASTARGRDYGYTF; DNA: TGTGCCAGCACCGCGCGGGGAAGGGACTATGGCTACACCTTC
J: TRBJ2-7; size: many; V: TRBV27; D: TRBD2; CDR3: CASSGLAGYEQYF; DNA: TGTGCCAGCAGTGGGCTAGCGGGGTACGAGCAGTACTTC
J: TRBJ2-1; size: few; V: TRBV18; D: .; CDR3: CASSPRGFGQKEFF; DNA: TGTGCCAGCTCACCAAGGGGTTTTGGCCAAAAAGAGTTCTTC
J: TRBJ2-7; size: .; V: TRBV7-2; D: .; CDR3: CASSLEGQGPYEQYF; DNA: TGTGCCAGCAGCTTAGAAGGGCAGGGTCCCTACGAGCAGTACTTC
J: TRBJ2-3; size: medium-sized; V: TRBV28; D: TRBD2; CDR3: CASSLPSGITDTQYF; DNA: TGTGCCAGCAGTTTACCTAGCGGCATCACAGATACGCAGTATTTT
J: TRBJ2-2; size: many; V: TRBV7-2; D: .; CDR3: CASSLGITGELFF; DNA: TGTGCCAGCAGCTTAGGGATCACCGGGGAGCTGTTTTTT
J: TRBJ2-3; size: .; V: TRBV7-3; D: .; CDR3: CASSFQGSSLDTQYF; DNA: TGTGCCAGCAGCTTTCAGGGGTCCTCACTTGATACGCAGTATTTT
J: TRBJ2-5; size: medium-sized; V: TRBV29-1; D: TRBD2; CDR3: CSVTGGEETQYF; DNA: TGCAGCGTTACGGGGGGAGAAGAGACCCAGTACTTC
J: TRBJ1-1; size: many; V: TRBV24-1; D: TRBD1; CDR3: CATTRDRTKGAFF; DNA: TGTGCCACCACCAGGGACAGGACGAAAGGTGCTTTCTTT
J: TRBJ1-2; size: many; V: TRBV9; D: .; CDR3: CASSVGTGSGYGYTF; DNA: TGTGCCAGCAGCGTAGGTACAGGGTCGGGCTATGGCTACACCTTC
J: TRBJ2-2; size: few; V: TRBV19; D: .; CDR3: CASSNPNTGELFF; DNA: TGTGCCAGTAGTAACCCGAACACCGGGGAGCTGTTTTTT
J: TRBJ2-3; size: many; V: TRBV3-1; D: TRBD2; CDR3: CASSPGGSTDTQYF; DNA: TGTGCCAGCAGCCCGGGGGGGAGCACAGATACGCAGTATTTT
J: TRBJ1-6; size: many; V: TRBV7-3; D: .; CDR3: CASSLTSGAPLHF; DNA: TGTGCCAGCAGCTTAACCTCAGGTGCACCCCTCCACTTT
J: TRBJ1-5; size: medium-sized; V: TRBV9; D: .; CDR3: CASSVGGYSNQPQHF; DNA: TGTGCCAGCAGCGTAGGGGGGTATAGCAATCAGCCCCAGCATTTT
J: TRBJ1-3; size: many; V: TRBV7-9; D: .; CDR3: CASSLDSWESSGNTIYF; DNA: TGTGCCAGCAGCTTAGATTCCTGGGAGAGCTCTGGAAACACCATATATTTT
J: TRBJ1-2; size: many; V: TRBV12-3/TRBV12-4; D: .; CDR3: CASSLTQGGYTF; DNA: TGTGCCAGCAGTTTAACGCAGGGCGGCTACACCTTC
J: TRBJ2-3; size: few; V: TRBV12-3/TRBV12-4; D: .; CDR3: CASSRLRTPPDTQYF; DNA: TGTGCCAGCAGCCGACTTAGGACCCCGCCGGATACGCAGTATTTT
J: TRBJ2-5; size: many; V: TRBV28; D: .; CDR3: CASRPQAAQETQYF; DNA: TGTGCCAGCAGGCCACAGGCCGCCCAAGAGACCCAGTACTTC
J: TRBJ2-2; size: many; V: TRBV28; D: .; CDR3: CASSLGGNTGELFF; DNA: TGTGCCAGCAGTTTAGGGGGGAACACCGGGGAGCTGTTTTTT
J: TRBJ2-5; size: medium-sized; V: TRBV7-9; D: TRBD2; CDR3: CASSLERGGVEETQYF; DNA: TGTGCCAGCAGCTTAGAGCGGGGGGGCGTGGAGGAGACCCAGTACTTC
J: TRBJ2-2; size: many; V: TRBV30; D: .; CDR3: CAWSVPGELFF; DNA: TGTGCCTGGAGTGTACCCGGGGAGCTGTTTTTT
J: TRBJ1-5; size: .; V: TRBV10-3; D: .; CDR3: CVISESGGDQPQHF; DNA: TGTGTCATCAGTGAGTCTGGGGGTGATCAGCCCCAGCATTTT